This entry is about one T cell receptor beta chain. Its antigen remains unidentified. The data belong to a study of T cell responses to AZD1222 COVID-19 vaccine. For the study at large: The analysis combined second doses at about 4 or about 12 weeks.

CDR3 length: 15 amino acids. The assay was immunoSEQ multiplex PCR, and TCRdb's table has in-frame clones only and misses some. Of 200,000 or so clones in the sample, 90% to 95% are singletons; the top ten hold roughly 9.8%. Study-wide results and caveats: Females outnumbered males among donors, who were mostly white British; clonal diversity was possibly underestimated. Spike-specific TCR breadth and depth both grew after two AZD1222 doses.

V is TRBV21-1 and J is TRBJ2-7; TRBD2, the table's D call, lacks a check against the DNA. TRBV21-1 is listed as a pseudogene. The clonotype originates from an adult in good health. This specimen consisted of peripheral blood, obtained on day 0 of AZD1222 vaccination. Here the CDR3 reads CASSPQPGREGEQYF. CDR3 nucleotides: TGTGCCAGCAGCCCACAACCGGGACGGGAGGGCGAGCAGTACTTC.